Below are 8 T cell receptor beta chains sequenced from a single sample in a study of blood T cell repertoires in COVID-19. The assay was immunoSEQ multiplex PCR, and TCRdb's table has in-frame clones only and misses some. This sample yields about 130,000 clones, of which more than 80% are seen a single time; roughly 3.2% belongs to the top ten. The sample consisted of peripheral blood. These receptors were obtained from a woman of 80 years or more with COVID-19, enrolled during active disease.

This clone has a handful of counts. The chain joins TRBV19 to TRBJ2-1; 7 nucleotides line up with TRBD2. The CDR3 length is 12 residues. V lost 11 bases to trimming and J lost 4 bases; unmatched junction nucleotides: 5. Germline CDR1 is LNHDA and CDR2 is SQIVND (reference sequence). As DNA, the CDR3 is TGTGCCGTATGGGGGGGATACAATGAGCAGTTCTTC. As protein: CAVWGGYNEQFF.

This chain uses TRBV14 with TRBJ2-5; 13 bases fit TRBD2. V was pared by 0 bases and J by 4 bases, with 5 bases of the junction left unmatched. Germline V CDR1 and CDR2: SGHDN, FVKESK. The CDR3 totals 17 residues. The chain's CDR3 is CASSQDRGLAGRETQYF. The CDR3 DNA reads as TGTGCCAGCAGCCAAGATCGGGGACTAGCGGGAAGAGAGACCCAGTACTTC. The variable domain in full, with the rest retrieved from reference TRBV14 and TRBJ2-5, is EAGVTQFPSHSVIEKGQTVTLRCDPISGHDNLYWYRRVMGKEIKFLLHFVKESKQDESGMPNNRFLAERTGGTYSTLKVQPAELEDSGVYFCASSQDRGLAGRETQYFGPGTRLLVL.

This clone was seen only once. This rearrangement joins TRBV18 to TRBJ1-1; 12 bases agree with TRBD1. CDR1 is KGHSH and CDR2 is LQKENI in the germline V gene. V lost 4 bases to trimming and J lost 3 bases; unmatched junction nucleotides: 6. The CDR3 spans 16 residues. CDR3 DNA: TGTGCCAGCTCACTAGGGACAGGGGGCGCGGACACTGAAGCTTTCTTT. It yields the protein CASSLGTGGADTEAFF.

This chain uses TRBV6-2 or TRBV6-3 with TRBJ2-7; 11 bases map to TRBD2. Germline trimming cut 2 bases from V and 4 bases from J; bases unmatched to any gene: 7. The CDR3 totals 16 residues. Looked up from germline, CDR1 is MNHEY and CDR2 is SVGEGT. DNA of the CDR3: TGTGCCAGCAGTTACCTCGGGACTAGCGGTTTGTACGAGCAGTACTTC. Translating it yields CASSYLGTSGLYEQYF.

This chain uses TRBV3-1 (or the pseudogene TRBV3-2) with TRBJ1-1; D is unresolved. V was trimmed by 6 bases and J by 1 base, leaving 12 bases between them. Germline V CDR1 and CDR2: LGHDT, YNNKEL (reference sequence). The CDR3 loop spans 14 amino acids. This chain's CDR3 is CASRRGMTNTEAFF. The CDR3 nucleotides are TGTGCCAGCAGACGAGGTATGACGAACACTGAAGCTTTCTTT.

The V call is TRBV7-2, the J call TRBJ2-2, with D tentatively TRBD1 (6 bases). Trimming shortened V by 5 bases and J by 6 bases, and 13 bases separated the two germline ends. Germline CDR1 and CDR2: SGHTA and FQGNSA. The CDR3 is made up of 14 amino acids. Here the CDR3 reads CASSPGTGSGELFF. The CDR3 region has the DNA TGTGCCAGCAGCCCAGGAACAGGGTCCGGGGAGCTGTTTTTT.

V gene TRBV4-3 combines with J gene TRBJ2-3; D might be TRBD1 (6 bases). CDR1 is LGHNA and CDR2 is YSLEER in the germline V gene. This CDR3 has 15 residues. V lost 5 bases, J lost 3 bases, and 15 bases lay in between. For the CDR3, the DNA is TGCGCCAGCAGCGGGACCACAGGGTTGACAGATACGCAGTATTTT. Translation: CASSGTTGLTDTQYF.

The chain links TRBV19 to TRBJ2-7; TRBD2 might be the D (7 bases). The germline V and J ends were trimmed by 3 bases and 3 bases, with 15 bases remaining between them. The CDR3 runs to 15 residues. Germline CDR1 reads LNHDA; CDR2 reads SQIVND (reference sequence). The CDR3 spells CASSIAGGGLYEQYF. The CDR3 DNA reads TGTGCCAGTAGTATCGCTGGCGGGGGCCTCTACGAGCAGTACTTC. Using reference TRBV19 and TRBJ2-7 for the parts outside the CDR3, the full variable domain is DGGITQSPKYLFRKEGQNVTLSCEQNLNHDAMYWYRQDPGQGLRLIYYSQIVNDFQKGDIAEGYSVSREKKESFPLTVTSAQKNPTAFYLCASSIAGGGLYEQYFGPGTRLTVT.